Sequencing of this TCR beta chain was carried out in a study of beta chain features in type 1 diabetes. Study as a whole: Taken together, all samples contributed approximately 110 million examined sorted cells.

Germline trimming cut 6 bases from V and 5 bases from J; bases unmatched to any gene: 12. This CDR3 comprises 15 residues. Germline assignment: CDR1 MNHEY and CDR2 SVGAGI. cDNA synthesis used the whole RNA isolate, giving expressed TCRB sequences. Produced via immunoSEQ multiplex PCR; TCRdb's table is partial and in-frame only. The sample yields about 330,000 clones, 11% seen once. This clone was seen a few times. Its antigen is not identified. A sort by CD45RO/CCR7/CD25/CD127/CD95/CD27 yielded CD4+ naive, central memory, regulatory and stem cell-like memory cells. General study points: Among all four CD4+ subsets, Type 1 diabetes patients had TCRB CDR3s that were moderately but significantly shorter.

This receptor was taken from a woman aged 25 to 45 in good health. V is TRBV6-5 and J is TRBJ1-2; 7 bases map to TRBD1. The sequencing input was naive CD4+ T cells from blood. The CDR3 spells CASRNDRAPGYGYTF. The DNA of the CDR3 is TGTGCCAGCAGAAACGACAGGGCCCCTGGGTATGGCTACACCTTC.